This note documents a single TCR beta chain sequence. The antigen remains undetermined. V was pared by 6 bases and J by 9 bases, with 9 bases between. The CDR3 totals 11 residues. Generation of TCR beta libraries employed quantitative 5'-RACE incorporating molecular barcodes. MiXCR, applied by TCRdb to the 5' RACE reads, yields one record per CDR3 protein. The table includes around 250,000 distinct CDR3 sequences, more than 25% detected once. The source of the sample is a study of CD8 T cells in ankylosing spondylitis. Study-wide points: In synovial fluid and blood from reactive arthritis, some motif variants were previously reported.

Sequencing was done on a sample of blood, either unsorted or a sorted T cell fraction (not recorded which). This clonotype originated in a male donor with ankylosing spondylitis or in good health (not recorded which). This chain connects TRBV12-3 or TRBV12-4 to TRBJ1-3; no clear D. CDR3 sequence reads: CASSSRGTIYF. CDR3 nucleotides: TGTGCCAGCAGCTCCCGAGGCACCATATATTTT.